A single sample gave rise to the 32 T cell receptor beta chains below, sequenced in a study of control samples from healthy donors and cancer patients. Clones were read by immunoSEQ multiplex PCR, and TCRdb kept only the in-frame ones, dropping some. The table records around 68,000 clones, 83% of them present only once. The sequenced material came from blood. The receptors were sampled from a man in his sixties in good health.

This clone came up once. In DNA form, the CDR3 reads TGTGCCAGCAGTTTAGCGGGGTCTACCGGTGGGTACTTC. Protein product: CASSLAGSTGGYF. The V and J genes are TRBV12-3 or TRBV12-4 and TRBJ2-7; D remains ambiguous. Trimming took off 0 bases at V and 12 bases at J, with 15 bases between the two ends. This CDR3 has 13 amino acids.

CDR3 loop: CASSPGQGGSPLHF. The CDR3 coding sequence is TGTGCCAGCAGTCCGGGACAGGGAGGATCACCCCTCCACTTT. V and J are TRBV27 and TRBJ1-6; TRBD1 aligns across 9 bases. The V segment lost 5 bases and the J segment 10 bases; nucleotides outside the gene matches: 6. Germline assignment: CDR1 MNHEY and CDR2 SMNVEV (reference sequence). The CDR3 is made up of 14 amino acids.

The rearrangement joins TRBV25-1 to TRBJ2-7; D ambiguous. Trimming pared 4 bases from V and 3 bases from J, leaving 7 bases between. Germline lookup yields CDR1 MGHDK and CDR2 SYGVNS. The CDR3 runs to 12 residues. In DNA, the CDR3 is TGTGCCAGCAGTGCCTCAAGCTACGAGCAGTACTTC. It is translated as CASSASSYEQYF.

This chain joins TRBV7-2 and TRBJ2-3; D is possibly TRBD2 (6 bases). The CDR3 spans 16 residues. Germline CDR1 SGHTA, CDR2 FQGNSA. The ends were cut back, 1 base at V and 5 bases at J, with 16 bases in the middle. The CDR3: CASSLVAGPRGDTQYF. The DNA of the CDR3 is TGTGCCAGCAGCTTAGTTGCGGGGCCCAGAGGAGATACGCAGTATTTT. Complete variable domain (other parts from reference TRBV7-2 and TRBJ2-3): GAGVSQSPSNKVTEKGKDVELRCDPISGHTALYWYRQSLGQGLEFLIYFQGNSAPDKSGLPSDRFSAERTGGSVSTLTIQRTQQEDSAVYLCASSLVAGPRGDTQYFGPGTRLTVL.

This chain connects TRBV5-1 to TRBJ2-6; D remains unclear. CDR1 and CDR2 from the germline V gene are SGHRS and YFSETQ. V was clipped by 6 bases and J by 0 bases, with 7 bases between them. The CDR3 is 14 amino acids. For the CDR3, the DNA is TGCGCCAGCACCCCATTCTCTGGGGCCAACGTCCTGACTTTC. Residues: CASTPFSGANVLTF.

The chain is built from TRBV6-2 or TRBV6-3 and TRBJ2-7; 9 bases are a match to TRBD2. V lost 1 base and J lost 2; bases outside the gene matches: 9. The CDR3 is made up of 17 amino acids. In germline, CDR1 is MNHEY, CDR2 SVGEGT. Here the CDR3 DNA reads TGTGCCAGCAGTTACTTAATAGCGGGAGAGCTCGCCTACGAGCAGTACTTC. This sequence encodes CASSYLIAGELAYEQYF.

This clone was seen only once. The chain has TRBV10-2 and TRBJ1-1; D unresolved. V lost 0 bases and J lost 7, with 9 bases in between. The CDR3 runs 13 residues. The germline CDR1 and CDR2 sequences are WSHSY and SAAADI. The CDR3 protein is CASSESARIEAFF. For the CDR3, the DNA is TGCGCCAGCAGTGAGTCAGCGAGGATTGAAGCTTTCTTT.

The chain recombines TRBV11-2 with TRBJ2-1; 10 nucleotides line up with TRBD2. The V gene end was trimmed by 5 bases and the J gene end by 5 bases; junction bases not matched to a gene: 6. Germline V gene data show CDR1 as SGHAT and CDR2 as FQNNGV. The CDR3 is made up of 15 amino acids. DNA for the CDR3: TGTGCCAGCAGCCTCGAGCGGGAGGGCCACAATGAGCAGTTCTTC. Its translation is CASSLEREGHNEQFF.

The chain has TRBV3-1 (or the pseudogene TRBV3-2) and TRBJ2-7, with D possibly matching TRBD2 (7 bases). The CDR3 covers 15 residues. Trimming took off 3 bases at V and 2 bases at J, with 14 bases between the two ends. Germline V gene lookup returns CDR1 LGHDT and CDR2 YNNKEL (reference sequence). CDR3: CASSHGARGPYEQYF. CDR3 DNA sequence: TGTGCCAGCAGCCACGGGGCGCGGGGGCCCTACGAGCAGTACTTC.

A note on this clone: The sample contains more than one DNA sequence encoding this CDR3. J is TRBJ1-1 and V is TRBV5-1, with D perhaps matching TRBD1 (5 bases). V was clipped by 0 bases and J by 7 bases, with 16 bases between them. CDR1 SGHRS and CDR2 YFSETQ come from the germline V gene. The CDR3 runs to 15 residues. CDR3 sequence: CASSLGLQWGGEAFF. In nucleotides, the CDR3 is TGCGCCAGCAGCTTGGGTCTACAATGGGGGGGTGAAGCTTTCTTT.

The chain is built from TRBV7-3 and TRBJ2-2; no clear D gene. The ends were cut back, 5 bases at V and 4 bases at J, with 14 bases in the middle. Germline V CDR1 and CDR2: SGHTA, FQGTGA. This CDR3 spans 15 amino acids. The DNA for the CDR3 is TGTGCCAGCAGCAAAAAGCTGGTTAGCACCGGGGAGCTGTTTTTT. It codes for CASSKKLVSTGELFF.

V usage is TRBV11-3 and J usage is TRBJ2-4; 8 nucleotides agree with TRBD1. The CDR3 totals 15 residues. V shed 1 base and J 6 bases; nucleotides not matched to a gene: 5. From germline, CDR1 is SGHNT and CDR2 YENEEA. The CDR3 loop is CASSLGSGGRNIQYF. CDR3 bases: TGTGCCAGCAGCTTAGGATCAGGGGGCAGAAACATTCAGTACTTC.

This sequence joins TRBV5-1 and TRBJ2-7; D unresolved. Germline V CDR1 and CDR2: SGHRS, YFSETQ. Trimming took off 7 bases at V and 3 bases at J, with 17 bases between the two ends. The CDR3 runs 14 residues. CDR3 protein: CASRVENPVYEQYF. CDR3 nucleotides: TGCGCCAGCCGCGTCGAGAATCCCGTCTACGAGCAGTACTTC.

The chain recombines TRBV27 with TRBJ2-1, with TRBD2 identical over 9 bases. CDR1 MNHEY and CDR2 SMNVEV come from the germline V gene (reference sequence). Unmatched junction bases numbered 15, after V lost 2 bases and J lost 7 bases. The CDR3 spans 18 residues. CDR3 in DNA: TGTGCCAGCAGTTTAGGGTCTGCGGGAGGGCCCTCACTTAATGAGCAGTTCTTC. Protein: CASSLGSAGGPSLNEQFF.

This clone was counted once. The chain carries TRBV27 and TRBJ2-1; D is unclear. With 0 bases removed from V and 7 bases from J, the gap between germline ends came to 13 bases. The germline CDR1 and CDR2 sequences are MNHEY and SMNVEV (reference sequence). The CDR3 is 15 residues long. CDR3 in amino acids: CASSLSELLLNEQFF. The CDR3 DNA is TGTGCCAGCAGTTTATCGGAGCTCCTCCTGAATGAGCAGTTCTTC.

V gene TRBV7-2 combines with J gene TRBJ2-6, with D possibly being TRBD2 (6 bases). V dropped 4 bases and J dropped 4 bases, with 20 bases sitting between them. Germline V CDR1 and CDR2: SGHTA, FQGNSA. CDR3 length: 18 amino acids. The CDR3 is CASSSQPVGGLGANVLTF. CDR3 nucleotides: TGTGCCAGCAGCTCTCAGCCCGTGGGGGGTTTGGGGGCCAACGTCCTGACTTTC.

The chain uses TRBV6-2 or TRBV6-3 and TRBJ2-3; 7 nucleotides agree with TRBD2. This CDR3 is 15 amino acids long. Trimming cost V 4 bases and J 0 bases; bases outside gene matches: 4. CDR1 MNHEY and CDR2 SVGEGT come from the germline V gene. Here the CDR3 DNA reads TGTGCCAGCAGTTTCCAAGCGGGAAGCACAGATACGCAGTATTTT. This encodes CASSFQAGSTDTQYF.

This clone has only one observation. CDR3 protein: CASSLRPTRFDSYEQYF. In nucleotides, the CDR3 is TGTGCCAGCAGCTTAAGGCCGACCCGATTTGACTCCTACGAGCAGTACTTC. This chain uses TRBV7-2 with TRBJ2-7; D gene ambiguous. The CDR3 covers 17 residues. Germline V gene data show CDR1 as SGHTA and CDR2 as FQGNSA. V gave up 2 bases and J gave up 0 bases, with 17 bases separating them.

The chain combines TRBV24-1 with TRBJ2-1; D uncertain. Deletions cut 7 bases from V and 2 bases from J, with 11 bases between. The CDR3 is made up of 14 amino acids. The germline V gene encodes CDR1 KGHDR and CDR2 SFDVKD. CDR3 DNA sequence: TGTGCCACCAGCCCAGCCAATCCCTACAATGAGCAGTTCTTC. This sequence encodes CATSPANPYNEQFF.

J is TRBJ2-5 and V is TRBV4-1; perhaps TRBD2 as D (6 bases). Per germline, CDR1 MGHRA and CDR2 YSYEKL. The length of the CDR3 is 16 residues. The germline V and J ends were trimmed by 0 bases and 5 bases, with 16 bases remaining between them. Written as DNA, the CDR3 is TGCGCCAGCAGCCAAGAAGGAGTGGCGGAGGGGGAGACCCAGTACTTC. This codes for CASSQEGVAEGETQYF.

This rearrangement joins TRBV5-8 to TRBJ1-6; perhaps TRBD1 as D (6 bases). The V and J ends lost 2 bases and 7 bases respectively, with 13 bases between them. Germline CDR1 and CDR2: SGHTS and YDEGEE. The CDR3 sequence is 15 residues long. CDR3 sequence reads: CASSFFTGLNSPLHF. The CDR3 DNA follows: TGTGCCAGCAGCTTCTTCACAGGGTTGAATTCACCCCTCCACTTT.

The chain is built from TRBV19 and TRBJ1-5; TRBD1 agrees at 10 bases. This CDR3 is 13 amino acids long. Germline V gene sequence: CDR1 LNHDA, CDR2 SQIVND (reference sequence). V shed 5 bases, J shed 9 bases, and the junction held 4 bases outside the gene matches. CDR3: CASSPGTGAPQHF. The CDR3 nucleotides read TGTGCCAGTAGTCCCGGGACAGGGGCGCCCCAGCATTTT.

CDR3 coding DNA: TGTGCCAGTAGTATCTCTAGGGAGGTTAATCAGCCCCAGCATTTT. Amino acid sequence: CASSISREVNQPQHF. V and J are TRBV19 and TRBJ1-5; D is undetermined. CDR3 size: 15 residues. Germline CDR1 and CDR2: LNHDA and SQIVND (reference sequence). The V end lost 3 bases, the J end lost 4 bases, and 13 bases lay between the germline ends.

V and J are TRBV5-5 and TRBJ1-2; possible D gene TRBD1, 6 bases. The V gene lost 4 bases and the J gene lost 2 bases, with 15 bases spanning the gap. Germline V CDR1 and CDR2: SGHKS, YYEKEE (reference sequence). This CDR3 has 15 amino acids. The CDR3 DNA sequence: TGTGCCAGCAGCGTCGTACAGGGAAACAACTATGGCTACACCTTC. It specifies CASSVVQGNNYGYTF.

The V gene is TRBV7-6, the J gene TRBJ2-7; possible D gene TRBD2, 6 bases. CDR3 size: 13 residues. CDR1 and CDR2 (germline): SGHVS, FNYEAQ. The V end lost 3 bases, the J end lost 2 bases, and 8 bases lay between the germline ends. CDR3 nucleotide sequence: TGTGCCAGCAGCTTTGGCGGGGCCTACGAGCAGTACTTC. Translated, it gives CASSFGGAYEQYF.

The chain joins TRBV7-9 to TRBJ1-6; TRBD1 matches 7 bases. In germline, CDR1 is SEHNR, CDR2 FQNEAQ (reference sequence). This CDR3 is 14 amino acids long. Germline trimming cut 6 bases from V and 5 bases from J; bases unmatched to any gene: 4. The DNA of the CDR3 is TGTGCCAGCAGTAGCGGGACAGATAATTCACCCCTCCACTTT. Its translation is CASSSGTDNSPLHF.

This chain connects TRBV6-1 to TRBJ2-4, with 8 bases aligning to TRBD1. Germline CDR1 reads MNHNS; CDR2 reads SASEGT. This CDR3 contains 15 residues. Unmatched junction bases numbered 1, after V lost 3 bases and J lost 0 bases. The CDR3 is CASSETGVAKNIQYF. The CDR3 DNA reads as TGTGCCAGCAGTGAGACAGGGGTAGCCAAAAACATTCAGTACTTC.

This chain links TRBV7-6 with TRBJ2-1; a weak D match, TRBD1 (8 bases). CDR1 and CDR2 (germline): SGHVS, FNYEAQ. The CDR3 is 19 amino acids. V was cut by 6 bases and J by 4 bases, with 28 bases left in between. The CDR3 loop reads CASSPGQGAGAPPYNEQFF. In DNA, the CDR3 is TGTGCCAGCAGTCCGGGGCAGGGGGCGGGAGCCCCTCCTTACAATGAGCAGTTCTTC.

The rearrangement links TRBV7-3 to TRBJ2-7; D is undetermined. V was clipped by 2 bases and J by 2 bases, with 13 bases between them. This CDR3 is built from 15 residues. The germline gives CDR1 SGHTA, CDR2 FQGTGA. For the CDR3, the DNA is TGTGCCAGCAGCTTATCCGACCAGCCCACCTACGAGCAGTACTTC. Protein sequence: CASSLSDQPTYEQYF. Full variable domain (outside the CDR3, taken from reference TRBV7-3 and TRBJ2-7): GAGVSQTPSNKVTEKGKYVELRCDPISGHTALYWYRQSLGQGPEFLIYFQGTGAADDSGLPNDRFFAVRPEGSVSTLKIQRTERGDSAVYLCASSLSDQPTYEQYFGPGTRLTVT.

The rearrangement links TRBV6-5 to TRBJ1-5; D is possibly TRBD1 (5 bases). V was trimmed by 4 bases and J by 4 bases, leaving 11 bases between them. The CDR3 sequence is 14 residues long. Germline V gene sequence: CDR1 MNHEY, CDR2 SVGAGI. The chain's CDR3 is CASSFQGPNQPQHF. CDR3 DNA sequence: TGTGCCAGCAGTTTCCAGGGCCCTAATCAGCCCCAGCATTTT.

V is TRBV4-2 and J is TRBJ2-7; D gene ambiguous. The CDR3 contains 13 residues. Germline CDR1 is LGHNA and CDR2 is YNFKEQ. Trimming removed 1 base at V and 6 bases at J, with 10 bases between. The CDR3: CASSQGSLFEQYF. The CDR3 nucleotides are TGTGCCAGCAGCCAAGGGTCCCTTTTCGAGCAGTACTTC.

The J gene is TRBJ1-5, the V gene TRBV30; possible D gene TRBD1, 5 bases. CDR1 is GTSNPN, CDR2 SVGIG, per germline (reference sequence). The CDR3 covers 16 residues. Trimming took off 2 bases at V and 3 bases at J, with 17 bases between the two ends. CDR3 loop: CAWSLAQVASNQPQHF. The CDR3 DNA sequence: TGTGCCTGGAGTTTGGCACAGGTGGCATCCAATCAGCCCCAGCATTTT.